This entry describes one T cell receptor beta chain. The data were obtained in a study of cytomegalovirus exposure and HLA in healthy donors. The PCR had 60 Vbeta and 13 Jbeta primers. Some clones are missing from TCRdb's copy, which holds only in-frame ones; the method was immunoSEQ multiplex PCR. The data show about 180,000 clones, with 80% to 85% seen just once and about 2% held by the top ten. The CDR3 is made up of 17 amino acids. V was pared by 4 bases and J by 3 bases, with 11 bases of the junction left unmatched. The germline gives CDR1 SGHAT, CDR2 FQNNGV. Material: PBMCs. The origin of this receptor is a woman aged 25 to 45 in good health and CMV-seronegative. The genes are TRBV11-2 and TRBJ2-4; 8 positions agree with TRBD2. The CDR3 region has the DNA TGTGCCAGCAGCTCCAGGTGGGGGACTAGTAACAAAAACATTCAGTACTTC. It specifies CASSSRWGTSNKNIQYF.